This T cell receptor (beta chain) was profiled in a study of beta chain features in type 1 diabetes. Whole-study findings and limits: Type 1 diabetes patients had VDJ junctions that carried fewer insertions and more deletions. Among patients, naive, central memory and Treg TCRB repertoires appeared more similar than among healthy donors. Researchers cautioned that cDNA sequencing could over-represent cells with high TCR expression. All four CD4+ subsets of Type 1 diabetes patients contained TCRB CDR3s that were moderately but significantly shorter.

This clone was detected only a few times. Its antigen is unknown. cDNA synthesis used the whole RNA isolate, giving expressed TCRB sequences. Repertoires were generated with immunoSEQ multiplex PCR, while TCRdb's copy carries only in-frame clones and drops some. In the table there are about 160,000 clones, 8% to 9.5% of which are singletons. The sample taken for sequencing was central memory CD4+ T cells from blood. This TCR was recovered from a woman between 18 and 29 years old with type 1 diabetes.

CDR3 nucleotide sequence: TGTGCCAGCAACCAACAGGGAAACGAGCAGTACTTC. Translated, it gives CASNQQGNEQYF. The chain links TRBV2 to TRBJ2-7, with D possibly TRBD1 on 6 matching bases. This CDR3 contains 12 residues. V lost 7 bases and J 5 bases, leaving 12 bases between the germline ends. CDR1 is SNHLY, CDR2 FYNNEI, per germline.